This TCR beta chain is drawn from a study of multiple sclerosis patients with progressive multifocal leukoencephalopathy. Study outcomes and limitations: Whether JC virus or general immunocompromise explains the findings remained unclear.

Points on this clone: Its antigen is not identified.

Here immunoSEQ multiplex PCR was the method, and the copy in TCRdb shows in-frame clones only, minus some. The sample has about 25,000 clones, about 91% seen once. As to time point: roughly 13 months of natalizumab therapy. Longitudinal control samples came from natalizumab-treated multiple sclerosis patients without PML. With 3 bases removed from V and 4 bases from J, the gap between germline ends came to 9 bases. CDR1 is GTSNPN, CDR2 SVGIG, per germline (reference sequence). The CDR3 has 13 residues. Source: PBMCs, taken from a patient treated with natalizumab. The chain links TRBV30 to TRBJ2-2, with D maybe TRBD2 (5 bases). This clonotype originated in a man younger than 45 with multiple sclerosis. Here the CDR3 DNA reads TGTGCCTGGAGACCGGGGAGCACCGGGGAGCTGTTTTTT. Its protein is CAWRPGSTGELFF.